A selection of T cell receptor beta chains follows, all from one sample in a study of blood T cell repertoires in COVID-19. Only in-frame clones appear in the TCRdb table, and some are missing; sequencing was by immunoSEQ multiplex PCR. The data hold 90,000 to 120,000 clones, with 88% observed a single time. Sequences were obtained from peripheral blood. Every receptor here comes from a man aged 50-60 years with active or convalescent COVID-19. CDR3s include the opening cysteine and the closing phenylalanine or tryptophan. The D gene is left open where the match is weak. Size tells how often a clone was seen (once, few, many) or the class of an expanded clone, and some rows leave it out.

V,J,size,D,CDR3,DNA
TRBV21-1,TRBJ1-5,once,.,CAGLRRGADSNQPQHF,TGTGCCGGCCTTAGACGGGGGGCGGATAGCAATCAGCCCCAGCATTTT
TRBV28,TRBJ2-4,.,TRBD1,CASSLLTGGATKNIQYF,TGTGCCAGCAGTTTACTTACAGGGGGCGCAACCAAAAACATTCAGTACTTC
TRBV10-1,TRBJ1-1,.,.,CASSESYRNTEAFF,TGCGCCAGCAGTGAGTCGTATAGGAACACTGAAGCTTTCTTT
TRBV7-8,TRBJ1-1,.,.,CASSLPFAEAFF,TGTGCCAGCAGCTTACCTTTTGCTGAAGCTTTCTTT
TRBV5-8,TRBJ2-7,.,.,CASSFRRGGQGEQYF,TGTGCCAGCAGCTTCAGGAGAGGGGGACAAGGCGAGCAGTACTTC
TRBV6-5,TRBJ1-5,.,TRBD1,CASSPTGEVNQPQHF,TGTGCCAGCAGCCCGACAGGGGAAGTAAACCAGCCCCAGCATTTT
TRBV18,TRBJ2-7,few,TRBD1,CASSKDRAPEQYF,TGTGCCAGCTCCAAGGACAGGGCCCCCGAGCAGTACTTC
TRBV7-9,TRBJ2-7,.,.,CASSFVGGIPYEQYF,TGTGCCAGCAGCTTTGTTGGGGGGATACCCTACGAGCAGTACTTC
TRBV6-2/TRBV6-3,TRBJ2-1,.,TRBD1,CASSYNNRDRVSNEQFF,TGTGCCAGCAGTTATAATAACCGGGACAGGGTCTCCAATGAGCAGTTCTTC
TRBV28,TRBJ2-1,.,.,CASSPWARGTYNEQFF,TGTGCCAGCAGTCCCTGGGCACGGGGAACCTACAATGAGCAGTTCTTC
TRBV30,TRBJ1-1,.,.,CAWSAQGNTEAFF,TGTGCCTGGAGTGCGCAGGGAAACACTGAAGCTTTCTTT
TRBV4-2,TRBJ2-7,.,TRBD1,CASSQVRGGTGVIIMTF,TGTGCCAGCAGCCAAGTGAGGGGTGGGACAGGGGTAATTATAATGACTTTC